This passage covers 27 T cell receptor beta chains from one sample sequenced in a study of multiple sclerosis patients with progressive multifocal leukoencephalopathy. Described time point: less than 15 months of natalizumab therapy. Repertoires were generated with immunoSEQ multiplex PCR, while TCRdb's copy carries only in-frame clones and drops some. The sample has around 30,000 clones; 85% to 90% are singletons. The sample consisted of PBMCs, taken from a patient treated with natalizumab. The receptors shown here come from a human donor with multiple sclerosis.

This rearrangement joins TRBV6-5 to TRBJ1-2; possibly TRBD1 for D (6 bases). Germline CDR1 and CDR2: MNHEY and SVGAGI. V was clipped by 0 bases and J by 4 bases, with 6 bases between them. The CDR3 is made up of 13 amino acids. The CDR3 nucleotides read TGTGCCAGCAGTTACTCAGGGGGCTATGGCTACACCTTC. This gives the protein CASSYSGGYGYTF.

The V gene is TRBV6-5, the J gene TRBJ2-1; possible D gene TRBD2, 6 bases. V lost 0 bases, J lost 5 bases, and 14 bases lay in between. Per germline, CDR1 MNHEY and CDR2 SVGAGI. The CDR3 extends over 16 amino acids. CDR3 sequence: CASSYSWRGADNEQFF. CDR3 bases: TGTGCCAGCAGTTACTCGTGGAGGGGCGCGGACAATGAGCAGTTCTTC.

The V gene is TRBV10-2, the J gene TRBJ1-6; 8 bases fit TRBD1. Trimming removed 6 bases from V and 0 bases from J; junction bases left unmatched: 4. The CDR3 has 16 residues. CDR1 and CDR2 (germline): WSHSY, SAAADI. CDR3 in amino acids: CASRKDRASYNSPLHF. DNA of the CDR3: TGCGCCAGCAGAAAGGACAGGGCCTCCTATAATTCACCCCTCCACTTT.

V gene TRBV6-5 combines with J gene TRBJ1-5, with D maybe TRBD1 (6 bases). The CDR3 has 14 residues. With 2 bases removed from V and 5 bases from J, the gap between germline ends came to 10 bases. Germline V gives CDR1 MNHEY, CDR2 SVGAGI. The CDR3 spells CASSYGAGDQPQHF. In DNA form, the CDR3 reads TGTGCCAGCAGTTACGGGGCAGGGGATCAGCCCCAGCATTTT.

This chain uses TRBV7-9 with TRBJ2-7; 8 bases line up with TRBD2. V shed 0 bases, J shed 5 bases, and the junction held 6 bases outside the gene matches. The CDR3 length is 15 residues. Germline V gene data show CDR1 as SEHNR and CDR2 as FQNEAQ (reference sequence). The CDR3 protein is CASSLASGTRNEQYF. Here the CDR3 DNA reads TGTGCCAGCAGCTTAGCCTCCGGGACTAGAAACGAGCAGTACTTC.

The chain combines TRBV2 with TRBJ2-5; D gene ambiguous. There are 14 residues in the CDR3. Deletions cut 1 base from V and 1 base from J, with 7 bases between. Germline assignment: CDR1 SNHLY and CDR2 FYNNEI. Here the CDR3 reads CASSEEMTQETQYF. The DNA for the CDR3 is TGTGCCAGCAGTGAAGAAATGACCCAAGAGACCCAGTACTTC.

This clone came up once. V and J are TRBV7-9 and TRBJ2-7; perhaps TRBD1 as D (6 bases). The V gene lost 3 bases and the J gene lost 3 bases, with 9 bases spanning the gap. The CDR3 runs to 13 residues. Looked up from germline, CDR1 is SEHNR and CDR2 is FQNEAQ (reference sequence). The CDR3 nucleotides read TGTGCCAGCAGCTTGGACAGAAACTACGAGCAGTACTTC. Translation gives CASSLDRNYEQYF.

This chain joins TRBV12-5 and TRBJ1-1; the D is unclear. V shed 2 bases and J shed 5 bases, with 15 bases lying between them. The CDR3 extends over 15 amino acids. Germline values: CDR1 LGHNT, CDR2 FRNRAP. As DNA, the CDR3 is TGTGCTAGTGGTTTGATGGACTTCCCGAGGACTGAAGCTTTCTTT. This translates into CASGLMDFPRTEAFF.

This clone was recorded a few times. The genes are TRBV28 and TRBJ1-4; D gene ambiguous. The CDR3 is 11 residues long. V gave up 6 bases and J gave up 7 bases, with 6 bases separating them. Germline-derived CDR1 and CDR2 are MDHEN and SYDVKM. The CDR3: CASRKSEKLFF. As DNA, the CDR3 is TGTGCCAGCAGGAAGAGTGAAAAACTGTTTTTT.

The rearrangement uses TRBV11-3 and TRBJ1-6; no firm D call. Germline V CDR1 and CDR2: SGHNT, YENEEA. The CDR3 covers 12 residues. Trimming stripped 5 bases from V and 6 bases from J, with 5 bases between. CDR3 residues: CASSTGNSPLHF. For the CDR3, the DNA is TGTGCCAGCAGCACCGGTAATTCACCCCTCCACTTT.

V usage is TRBV6-1 and J usage is TRBJ2-6; D uncertain. Germline CDR1 is MNHNS and CDR2 is SASEGT. The ends were cut back, 3 bases at V and 5 bases at J, with 5 bases in the middle. This CDR3 region has 13 residues. The CDR3 here is CASSDRWANVLTF. CDR3 sequence (DNA): TGTGCCAGCAGTGATCGCTGGGCCAACGTCCTGACTTTC.

The chain employs TRBV18 and TRBJ1-1, with D perhaps TRBD1 (5 bases). CDR1 and CDR2 from the germline V gene are KGHSH and LQKENI. Between the trimmed V and J ends, which lost 3 bases and 0 bases, there was a span of 5 bases. The CDR3 runs to 13 residues. The CDR3 bases are TGTGCCAGCTCACCGGGGGTGAACACTGAAGCTTTCTTT. This codes for CASSPGVNTEAFF. The full variable domain, rest sourced from reference TRBV18 and TRBJ1-1, is NAGVMQNPRHLVRRRGQEARLRCSPMKGHSHVYWYRQLPEEGLKFMVYLQKENIIDESGMPKERFSAEFPKEGPSILRIQQVVRGDSAAYFCASSPGVNTEAFFGQGTRLTVV.

The chain joins TRBV5-4 to TRBJ1-1; D unclear. The CDR3 has 13 residues. V was clipped by 3 bases and J by 2 bases, with 8 bases between them. In germline, CDR1 is SGHNT, CDR2 YYREEE (reference sequence). The CDR3 loop reads CASSWAANTEAFF. The CDR3 DNA sequence: TGTGCCAGCAGCTGGGCTGCTAACACTGAAGCTTTCTTT.

The CDR3 bases are TGTGCCAGCAGCTTGAACAGGGACGTGCGGGAGACCCAGTACTTC. This codes for CASSLNRDVRETQYF. The genes are TRBV5-5 and TRBJ2-5; tentatively, D is TRBD1 (6 bases). Per germline, CDR1 SGHKS and CDR2 YYEKEE (reference sequence). The V end lost 1 base, the J end lost 5 bases, and 15 bases lay between the germline ends. CDR3 length equals 15 residues.

V usage is TRBV7-2 and J usage is TRBJ1-5; TRBD1 is a possible D gene (5 bases). Trimming took off 0 bases at V and 2 bases at J, with 11 bases between the two ends. CDR1 and CDR2 from the germline V gene are SGHTA and FQGNSA. The length of the CDR3 is 16 residues. The CDR3 DNA reads TGTGCCAGCAGCTTAGCCGGGACCGGGGGCAATCAGCCCCAGCATTTT. Translation: CASSLAGTGGNQPQHF.

V gene TRBV28 combines with J gene TRBJ1-5; D is unresolved. Trimming took off 0 bases at V and 5 bases at J, with 8 bases between the two ends. The germline V gene has CDR1 MDHEN and CDR2 SYDVKM. The CDR3 covers 14 residues. The CDR3 protein is CASSLWTIHQPQHF. CDR3 DNA: TGTGCCAGCAGTTTATGGACAATACATCAGCCCCAGCATTTT.

The CDR3 DNA sequence: TGCAGTGCTGCCGGTGTAGATGAAGCTTTCTTT. The encoded protein is CSAAGVDEAFF. The rearrangement links TRBV20-1 to TRBJ1-1; D call uncertain. Trimming shortened V by 5 bases and J by 7 bases, and 11 bases separated the two germline ends. CDR1 is DFQATT and CDR2 is SNEGSKA in the germline V gene (reference sequence). CDR3 length equals 11 residues.

This chain connects TRBV11-2 to TRBJ2-3; D call uncertain. The CDR3 covers 11 residues. Looked up from germline, CDR1 is SGHAT and CDR2 is FQNNGV. The V end lost 5 bases, the J end lost 7 bases, and 7 bases lay between the germline ends. CDR3 in DNA: TGTGCCAGCAGCGATTTATATACGCAGTATTTT. This encodes CASSDLYTQYF. The variable domain in full, completed from reference TRBV11-2 and TRBJ2-3, reads EAGVAQSPRYKIIEKRQSVAFWCNPISGHATLYWYQQILGQGPKLLIQFQNNGVVDDSQLPKDRFSAERLKGVDSTLKIQPAKLEDSAVYLCASSDLYTQYFGPGTRLTVL.

V and J are TRBV5-5 and TRBJ1-5; D ambiguous. Germline CDR1 SGHKS, CDR2 YYEKEE (reference sequence). This CDR3 spans 15 amino acids. V gave up 0 bases and J gave up 7 bases, with 14 bases separating them. CDR3 sequence: CASSLAPRSGQPQHF. DNA for the CDR3: TGTGCCAGCAGCTTGGCCCCCAGATCAGGACAGCCCCAGCATTTT.

The V call is TRBV4-2, the J call TRBJ1-2, with a possible D match to TRBD1 (5 bases). V lost 1 base and J 6 bases, leaving 12 bases between the germline ends. The CDR3 is made up of 14 amino acids. Germline V lookup: CDR1 LGHNA, CDR2 YNFKEQ. This chain's CDR3 is CASSQVVREDGYTF. CDR3 nucleotide sequence: TGTGCCAGCAGCCAAGTGGTCAGGGAAGATGGCTACACCTTC.

V gene TRBV6-5 combines with J gene TRBJ1-4, with D unclear. CDR3 length: 15 amino acids. The V end was cut by 6 bases, the J end by 4 bases, with 15 bases between. The germline CDR1 and CDR2 sequences are MNHEY and SVGAGI. This CDR3 is CASRPRRALNEKLFF. CDR3 coding DNA: TGTGCCAGCAGACCCCGGAGAGCCCTTAATGAAAAACTGTTTTTT.

The V call is TRBV7-2, the J call TRBJ1-6, with 7 bases matching TRBD1. Germline V gene data show CDR1 as SGHTA and CDR2 as FQGNSA. With V trimmed by 8 bases and J by 8 bases, 9 bases remained unmatched. The CDR3 is made up of 14 amino acids. The CDR3 loop is CASQPGGRDSPLHF. CDR3 DNA: TGTGCCAGCCAGCCAGGGGGAAGGGATTCACCCCTCCACTTT.

This sequence joins TRBV2 and TRBJ1-5; perhaps TRBD1 as D (5 bases). V was clipped by 3 bases and J by 6 bases, with 9 bases between them. This CDR3 is 13 amino acids long. Germline V gene data show CDR1 as SNHLY and CDR2 as FYNNEI. CDR3 amino acids: CASSEGRGQPQHF. The DNA of the CDR3 is TGTGCCAGCAGTGAGGGGCGGGGTCAGCCCCAGCATTTT.

V usage is TRBV11-2 and J usage is TRBJ1-2; tentative D call: TRBD1 (5 bases). This CDR3 contains 16 residues. Trimming removed 0 bases from V and 4 bases from J, with 15 bases in between. Germline-derived CDR1 and CDR2 are SGHAT and FQNNGV. CDR3 loop: CASSLEGRGAIYGYTF. The CDR3 bases are TGTGCCAGCAGCTTAGAGGGACGCGGGGCTATCTATGGCTACACCTTC.

The CDR3 here is CASSSRTGPTDTQYF. CDR3 sequence (DNA): TGTGCCAGCAGCTCGCGGACAGGGCCCACAGATACGCAGTATTTT. The chain couples TRBV5-5 to TRBJ2-3, with TRBD1 matching over 8 bases. V lost 3 bases to trimming and J lost 2 bases; unmatched junction nucleotides: 5. The germline CDR1 and CDR2 sequences are SGHKS and YYEKEE (reference sequence). The length of the CDR3 is 15 residues.

This chain joins TRBV6-5 and TRBJ1-2; D gene uncertain. This CDR3 has 13 amino acids. The germline CDR1 and CDR2 sequences are MNHEY and SVGAGI. Between the trimmed V and J ends, which lost 7 bases and 7 bases, there was a span of 16 bases. This CDR3 is CASNDGRPRGYTF. The DNA of the CDR3 is TGTGCCAGCAATGACGGGAGGCCCCGTGGCTACACCTTC.

This rearrangement joins TRBV7-2 to TRBJ1-5; D not resolved. The CDR3 totals 15 residues. The germline CDR1 and CDR2 sequences are SGHTA and FQGNSA. Trimming took 5 bases from V and 0 from J, leaving 11 bases between them. CDR3 region: CASSPDGNSNQPQHF. In nucleotides, the CDR3 is TGTGCCAGCAGCCCTGACGGGAATAGCAATCAGCCCCAGCATTTT.